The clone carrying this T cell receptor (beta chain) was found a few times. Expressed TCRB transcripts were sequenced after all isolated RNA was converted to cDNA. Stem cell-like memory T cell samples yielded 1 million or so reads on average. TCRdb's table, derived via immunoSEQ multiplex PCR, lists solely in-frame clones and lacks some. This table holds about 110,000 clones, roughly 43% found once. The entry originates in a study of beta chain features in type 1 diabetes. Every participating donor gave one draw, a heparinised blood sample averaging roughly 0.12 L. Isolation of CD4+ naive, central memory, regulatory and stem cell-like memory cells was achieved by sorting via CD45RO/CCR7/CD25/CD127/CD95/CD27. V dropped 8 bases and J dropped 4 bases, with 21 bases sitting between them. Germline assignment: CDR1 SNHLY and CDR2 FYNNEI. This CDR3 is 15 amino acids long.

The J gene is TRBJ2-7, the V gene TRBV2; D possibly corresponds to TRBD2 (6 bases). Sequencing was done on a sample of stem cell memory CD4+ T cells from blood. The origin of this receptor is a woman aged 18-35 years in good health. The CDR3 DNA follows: TGTGCCAGCTTATGGAGGGACCCAAGCCAATACGAGCAGTACTTC. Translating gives CASLWRDPSQYEQYF.